The clone carrying this T cell receptor (beta chain) showed up just a few times. Time point in this sample: newly diagnosed GD, antithyroid drugs for less than 3 months. From PBMCs, RNA was extracted and then used to make the TCR library. Building of the TCR beta libraries involved iRepertoire HTBI primers and Arm-PCR of CDR3 regions. TCRdb redid the calling of the multiplex PCR reads with MiXCR, one entry per CDR3 protein. The sample yields 500,000 or so distinct CDR3 sequences, around 15% seen once. The sample originates from a study of regulatory T cells in long-lasting Graves disease. Trimming took 3 bases from V and 0 from J, leaving 15 bases between them. This CDR3 has 16 residues. Germline V gene data show CDR1 as SQVTM and CDR2 as ANQGSEA. These data were likewise used in another study, on T cells in Graves' hyperthyroidism and ophthalmopathy.

The receptor was isolated from a man aged 40-49 years with Graves disease. V gene TRBV29-1 combines with J gene TRBJ2-1; D unclear. The source material was peripheral blood mononuclear cells (PBMCs), sampled at new diagnosis, from a patient treated with antithyroid drugs. DNA for the CDR3: TGCAGCGTTGAGTTCCCCGACCGAAGCTCCTACAATGAGCAGTTCTTC. This encodes CSVEFPDRSSYNEQFF.